Following are 14 T cell receptor beta chains from one sample sequenced in a study of response to subunit inactivated influenza vaccine. TCRdb re-called the RT-PCR reads through MiXCR, storing one row per CDR3 protein. Among around 850,000 distinct CDR3 sequences, approximately 17% were seen once, and the ten largest hold approximately 10%. The sample in question was PBMCs from blood, obtained 4 to 6 days after vaccination. These receptor sequences come from a man in his fifties who received an inactivated influenza vaccine.

The chain uses TRBV15 and TRBJ2-7, with 7 bases lining up with TRBD1. Germline V gene sequence: CDR1 LNHNV, CDR2 YYDKDF (reference sequence). The J segment lost 3 bases and the V segment lost 4 bases, leaving 9 bases of the junction unmatched. The CDR3 covers 15 residues. CDR3 DNA: TGTGCCACCAGCACAACAGGGGCCCCACTCTACGAGCAGTACTTC. Its protein product is CATSTTGAPLYEQYF. Full variable domain (remainder filled in from reference TRBV15 and TRBJ2-7): DAMVIQNPRYQVTQFGKPVTLSCSQTLNHNVMYWYQQKSSQAPKLLFHYYDKDFNNEADTPDNFQSRRPNTSFCFLDIRSPGLGDTAMYLCATSTTGAPLYEQYFGPGTRLTVT.

There are a few counts of this clonotype. The chain links TRBV24-1 to TRBJ2-3; TRBD2 matches 8 bases. J gave up 4 bases and V 1 base, and 3 bases lay outside the gene matches. The CDR3 length is 15 residues. The germline gives CDR1 KGHDR, CDR2 SFDVKD. CDR3 sequence reads: CATSDFTGGADTQYF. The DNA of the CDR3 is TGTGCCACCAGTGATTTTACCGGGGGGGCAGATACGCAGTATTTT.

For this clonotype: A read error is likely here: a far larger clone is one base away. This rearrangement joins TRBV12-3 or TRBV12-4 to TRBJ2-7; D unresolved. This CDR3 has 12 amino acids. CDR3 sequence: CVSSPSSYEQYF. The CDR3 DNA sequence: TGTGTCAGCAGTCCTAGCTCCTACGAGCAGTACTTC.

This sequence joins TRBV25-1 and TRBJ2-1; D is unresolved. The germline V gene encodes CDR1 MGHDK and CDR2 SYGVNS. The CDR3 contains 15 residues. Trimming shortened V by 4 bases and J by 7 bases, and 17 bases separated the two germline ends. CDR3: CASSVSKGFFNEQFF. CDR3 nucleotide sequence: TGTGCCAGCAGTGTTAGTAAAGGATTCTTTAATGAGCAGTTCTTC.

CDR3 sequence reads: CSAPGPGGPYEQYF. The CDR3 nucleotides are TGCAGTGCCCCCGGGCCAGGGGGTCCCTACGAGCAGTACTTC. This chain links TRBV20-1 with TRBJ2-7, with 7 bases identical to TRBD1. The CDR3 is 14 residues long. Germline-derived CDR1 and CDR2 are DFQATT and SNEGSKA (reference sequence). J lost 2 bases, V lost 6 bases, and 10 bases had no gene match.

This clonotype has just a few counts. The rearrangement joins TRBV2 to TRBJ2-1, with D maybe TRBD2 (6 bases). The CDR3 extends over 15 amino acids. Trimming shortened V by 4 bases and J by 1 base, and 11 bases separated the two germline ends. From germline, CDR1 is SNHLY and CDR2 FYNNEI. The CDR3 sequence is CASSGPGLSYNEQFF. The DNA of the CDR3 is TGTGCCAGCAGTGGACCGGGACTTTCCTACAATGAGCAGTTCTTC.

The rearrangement uses TRBV6-2 or TRBV6-3 and TRBJ2-2; 7 bases fit TRBD1. V dropped 5 bases and J dropped 3; count of bases not matched to a gene: 6. Per germline, CDR1 MNHEY and CDR2 SVGEGT. CDR3 size: 15 residues. The CDR3 DNA reads TGTGCCAGCAGTGACGGACAGGTTCACACCGGGGAGCTGTTTTTT. It codes for CASSDGQVHTGELFF.

The J gene is TRBJ2-7, the V gene TRBV29-1; 12 bases line up with TRBD1. The V segment lost 0 bases and the J segment 6 bases; nucleotides outside the gene matches: 6. The CDR3 has 15 amino acids. CDR1 is SQVTM and CDR2 is ANQGSEA in the germline V gene. The CDR3 protein is CSVEETGTGGAEQYF. Here the CDR3 DNA reads TGCAGCGTTGAAGAAACCGGGACAGGGGGCGCCGAGCAGTACTTC.

In its sample, this clonotype was seen a few times. J is TRBJ2-4 and V is TRBV30; D may be TRBD2 (5 bases). Germline CDR1 reads GTSNPN; CDR2 reads SVGIG (reference sequence). The CDR3 is made up of 16 amino acids. V was clipped by 1 base and J by 1 base, with 14 bases between them. This CDR3 reads CAWSAGLIMAKNIQYF. The CDR3, as DNA: TGTGCCTGGAGTGCTGGACTGATTATGGCCAAAAACATTCAGTACTTC.

This clonotype has a handful of counts. The V call is TRBV29-1, the J call TRBJ1-1; D not resolved. Germline CDR1 SQVTM, CDR2 ANQGSEA. V dropped 7 bases and J dropped 1 base, with 16 bases sitting between them. CDR3 length equals 14 residues. CDR3 sequence (DNA): TGCAGCGCCAGACCGGTTTTTTCGAACACTGAAGCTTTCTTT. It encodes CSARPVFSNTEAFF.

Many counts were recorded for this clonotype. The chain uses TRBV5-6 and TRBJ1-1; 8 bases align to TRBD1. V lost 0 bases and J lost 0; bases outside the gene matches: 4. The CDR3 totals 16 residues. CDR1 SGHDT and CDR2 YYEEEE come from the germline V gene. CDR3 sequence (DNA): TGTGCCAGCAGCTTGGCCGGACAGGGACTGAACACTGAAGCTTTCTTT. It translates to CASSLAGQGLNTEAFF.

The rearrangement links TRBV15 to TRBJ2-1; D ambiguous. The CDR3 is 13 residues long. Trimming removed 0 bases from V and 6 bases from J, with 6 bases in between. In germline, CDR1 is LNHNV, CDR2 YYDKDF (reference sequence). This chain's CDR3 is CATSRDRVNEQFF. CDR3 nucleotide sequence: TGTGCCACCAGCAGAGATCGAGTCAATGAGCAGTTCTTC.

The chain links TRBV6-1 to TRBJ2-7; a weak D match, TRBD1 (7 bases). The V end lost 2 bases, the J end lost 5 bases, and 13 bases lay between the germline ends. The CDR3 extends over 14 amino acids. CDR1 is MNHNS and CDR2 is SASEGT in the germline V gene. The chain's CDR3 is CASSERGRGNEQYF. As DNA, the CDR3 is TGTGCCAGCAGTGAAAGGGGGCGCGGGAACGAGCAGTACTTC.

The rearrangement joins TRBV7-2 to TRBJ2-1; 10 nucleotides agree with TRBD2. V shed 3 bases and J 0 bases; nucleotides not matched to a gene: 5. CDR1 and CDR2 (germline): SGHTA, FQGNSA. The CDR3 consists of 17 residues. CDR3 sequence reads: CASSFNPSGGSYNEQFF. The CDR3 DNA sequence: TGTGCCAGCAGCTTCAACCCTAGCGGGGGCTCCTACAATGAGCAGTTCTTC.